What follows are 29 T cell receptor beta chains derived from one specimen sequenced in a study of blood T cell repertoires in COVID-19. Assay: immunoSEQ multiplex PCR; the TCRdb copy retains only in-frame clones and omits some. Among around 41,000 clones listed, around four fifths were seen once. Input material: peripheral blood. The receptors come from an elderly woman with active or convalescent COVID-19.

The chain carries TRBV7-8 and TRBJ1-6; no definite D call. Trimming took 5 bases from V and 11 from J, leaving 22 bases between them. Per germline, CDR1 SGHVS and CDR2 FQNEAQ. The CDR3 loop spans 16 amino acids. The CDR3 region is CASSLMRISQRAPLHF. The CDR3 DNA reads as TGTGCCAGCAGCCTAATGAGGATCTCTCAGCGGGCACCCCTCCACTTT.

The chain recombines TRBV19 with TRBJ2-7; 9 bases line up with TRBD2. V lost 5 bases, J lost 2 bases, and 4 bases stayed unmatched. This CDR3 spans 14 amino acids. Germline V gives CDR1 LNHDA, CDR2 SQIVND (reference sequence). CDR3 bases: TGTGCCAGTAGTTTCCTAGCGGGGACCTACGAGCAGTACTTC. Translation gives CASSFLAGTYEQYF. The full variable domain, rest sourced from reference TRBV19 and TRBJ2-7, is DGGITQSPKYLFRKEGQNVTLSCEQNLNHDAMYWYRQDPGQGLRLIYYSQIVNDFQKGDIAEGYSVSREKKESFPLTVTSAQKNPTAFYLCASSFLAGTYEQYFGPGTRLTVT.

The J gene is TRBJ1-6, the V gene TRBV7-2; D is ambiguous. This CDR3 region has 16 residues. Trimming cost V 5 bases and J 5 bases, with 16 bases left between them. The germline gives CDR1 SGHTA, CDR2 FQGNSA. In nucleotides, the CDR3 is TGTGCCAGCAGCCCCAACGTAGCGCAGAATAATTCACCCCTCCACTTT. Translating it yields CASSPNVAQNNSPLHF. Full variable domain (missing parts from reference TRBV7-2 and TRBJ1-6): GAGVSQSPSNKVTEKGKDVELRCDPISGHTALYWYRQSLGQGLEFLIYFQGNSAPDKSGLPSDRFSAERTGGSVSTLTIQRTQQEDSAVYLCASSPNVAQNNSPLHFGNGTRLTVT.

V and J are TRBV11-2 and TRBJ2-5; tentatively, D is TRBD2 (5 bases). The V and J ends lost 2 bases and 1 base respectively, with 11 bases between them. CDR1 and CDR2 from the germline V gene are SGHAT and FQNNGV. This CDR3 region has 15 residues. This CDR3 is CASSLRPSGQETQYF. The CDR3 DNA reads as TGTGCCAGCAGCTTAAGGCCCAGCGGCCAAGAGACCCAGTACTTC. Based on the CDR3 plus reference TRBV11-2 and TRBJ2-5, the full variable domain is EAGVAQSPRYKIIEKRQSVAFWCNPISGHATLYWYQQILGQGPKLLIQFQNNGVVDDSQLPKDRFSAERLKGVDSTLKIQPAKLEDSAVYLCASSLRPSGQETQYFGPGTRLLVL.

This chain links TRBV7-8 with TRBJ2-5; D not certain. The V gene's germline CDR1 is SGHVS and CDR2 FQNEAQ. V lost 2 bases and J 5 bases, leaving 6 bases between the germline ends. This CDR3 contains 12 residues. CDR3 loop: CASSLYLETQYF. The CDR3 bases are TGTGCCAGCAGCTTATATCTGGAGACCCAGTACTTC.

This clone rates as medium-sized. The genes are TRBV28 and TRBJ2-1; 10 nucleotides line up with TRBD2. Germline CDR1 and CDR2: MDHEN and SYDVKM. The CDR3 runs to 16 residues. After removal of 2 bases from V and 7 bases from J, the junction contained 8 bases not matched to a gene. CDR3 region: CASSLGAAGGKNEQFF. CDR3 coding DNA: TGTGCCAGCAGTTTAGGGGCAGCGGGAGGGAAAAATGAGCAGTTCTTC.

There are a few counts of this clone. The chain couples TRBV7-2 to TRBJ2-2; TRBD1 agrees at 10 bases. Germline CDR1 SGHTA, CDR2 FQGNSA. J lost 7 bases, V lost 4 bases, and 9 bases had no gene match. This CDR3 is built from 16 residues. The CDR3 here is CASSSRQGARIGELFF. The DNA for the CDR3 is TGTGCCAGCAGCTCGCGACAGGGGGCGCGTATCGGGGAGCTGTTTTTT.

The chain joins TRBV6-1 to TRBJ2-6; D is perhaps TRBD2 (5 bases). CDR3 size: 16 residues. Trimming took 4 bases from V and 0 from J, leaving 10 bases between them. Looked up from germline, CDR1 is MNHNS and CDR2 is SASEGT. The CDR3 DNA follows: TGTGCCAGCAGTGGCTCCGGGGTCTCTGGGGCCAACGTCCTGACTTTC. Its translation is CASSGSGVSGANVLTF.

The V call is TRBV28, the J call TRBJ1-2, with unresolved D. Deletions cut 10 bases from V and 2 bases from J, with 11 bases between. The germline V gene has CDR1 MDHEN and CDR2 SYDVKM. The CDR3 has 12 amino acids. The CDR3 DNA follows: TGTGCCACCCACTTCGGGAACTATGGCTACACCTTC. Protein: CATHFGNYGYTF.

The V call is TRBV27, the J call TRBJ2-7; TRBD1 might be the D (6 bases). The germline CDR1 and CDR2 sequences are MNHEY and SMNVEV (reference sequence). Trimming shortened V by 2 bases and J by 7 bases, and 21 bases separated the two germline ends. This CDR3 is built from 16 residues. CDR3 amino acids: CASSLRARGRGWEQYF. The CDR3, as DNA: TGTGCCAGCAGTTTAAGGGCGCGTGGCAGGGGATGGGAGCAGTACTTC.

In its sample, this clone ranks as large. J is TRBJ1-3 and V is TRBV5-1; tentative D call: TRBD1 (6 bases). V was cut by 6 bases and J by 4 bases, with 11 bases left in between. Looked up from germline, CDR1 is SGHRS and CDR2 is YFSETQ. The CDR3 has 13 residues. CDR3 DNA: TGCGCCAGCAAAGAGGGGGTAGGAAACACCATATATTTT. It encodes CASKEGVGNTIYF.

This clone was observed a handful of times. The V and J genes are TRBV6-6 and TRBJ1-6; 11 bases align to TRBD1. The trim removed 5 bases at V and 1 base at J, leaving 7 bases unmatched. The germline V gene encodes CDR1 MNHNY and CDR2 SVGAGI (reference sequence). The CDR3 is 18 residues long. CDR3 nucleotides: TGTGCCAGCAGTCGCGGACAGGGGGCAGGTTCCTATAATTCACCCCTCCACTTT. This codes for CASSRGQGAGSYNSPLHF.

The rearrangement links TRBV7-2 to TRBJ1-5, with 12 bases identical to TRBD1. CDR1 and CDR2 from the germline V gene are SGHTA and FQGNSA. The CDR3 spans 14 residues. The V segment lost 3 bases and the J segment 11 bases; nucleotides outside the gene matches: 5. The CDR3 reads CASSFGTGGLSQHF. Written as DNA, the CDR3 is TGTGCCAGCAGCTTCGGGACAGGGGGCTTGTCCCAGCATTTT. Supplemented by reference TRBV7-2 and TRBJ1-5, the full variable domain reads GAGVSQSPSNKVTEKGKDVELRCDPISGHTALYWYRQSLGQGLEFLIYFQGNSAPDKSGLPSDRFSAERTGGSVSTLTIQRTQQEDSAVYLCASSFGTGGLSQHFGDGTRLSIL.

The chain uses TRBV4-3 and TRBJ2-1; TRBD1 is a possible D gene (5 bases). V dropped 0 bases and J dropped 6 bases, with 15 bases sitting between them. CDR1 is LGHNA, CDR2 YSLEER, per germline. CDR3 size: 16 residues. The CDR3 loop is CASSQDRAGLGNEQFF. CDR3 bases: TGCGCCAGCAGCCAAGACAGGGCCGGTTTGGGCAATGAGCAGTTCTTC.

The chain employs TRBV15 and TRBJ1-5; possibly TRBD1 for D (6 bases). Looked up from germline, CDR1 is LNHNV and CDR2 is YYDKDF (reference sequence). V was shortened by 5 bases and J by 3 bases, with 8 bases between the two germline ends. The CDR3 sequence is 13 residues long. The CDR3 DNA is TGTGCCACCAGCCGGGGGGCCAATCAGCCCCAGCATTTT. Its protein product is CATSRGANQPQHF.

CDR3: CASSLRTGTPEAFF. For the CDR3, the DNA is TGTGCCAGCAGCCTCCGGACAGGGACACCTGAAGCTTTCTTT. The V call is TRBV3-1 (or the pseudogene TRBV3-2), the J call TRBJ1-1; 8 bases agree with TRBD1. Germline-derived CDR1 and CDR2 are LGHDT and YNNKEL (reference sequence). Trimming took 4 bases from V and 6 from J; bases not matched to a gene: 7. This CDR3 has 14 residues.

The chain couples TRBV5-5 to TRBJ2-5; 7 positions match TRBD2. Trimming removed 4 bases from V and 4 bases from J; junction bases left unmatched: 7. Germline assignment: CDR1 SGHKS and CDR2 YYEKEE (reference sequence). The CDR3 loop spans 14 amino acids. The CDR3 here is CASSTGEGGETQYF. CDR3 nucleotide sequence: TGTGCCAGCAGCACTGGGGAGGGAGGAGAGACCCAGTACTTC. The full variable domain, with the rest looked up from reference TRBV5-5 and TRBJ2-5, is DAGVTQSPTHLIKTRGQQVTLRCSPISGHKSVSWYQQVLGQGPQFIFQYYEKEERGRGNFPDRFSARQFPNYSSELNVNALLLGDSALYLCASSTGEGGETQYFGPGTRLLVL.

J is TRBJ2-3 and V is TRBV7-8, with a weak D call TRBD2 (6 bases). CDR1 and CDR2 (germline): SGHVS, FQNEAQ. The CDR3 contains 16 residues. V was trimmed by 0 bases and J by 6 bases, leaving 16 bases between them. The DNA for the CDR3 is TGTGCCAGCAGCTTAGCTTTGACTAGTCTGCCGGATACGCAGTATTTT. Protein sequence: CASSLALTSLPDTQYF.

This sequence joins TRBV18 and TRBJ2-1; 13 positions match TRBD2. The CDR3 length is 18 residues. Germline lookup yields CDR1 KGHSH and CDR2 LQKENI. V lost 3 bases to trimming and J lost 2 bases; unmatched junction nucleotides: 7. CDR3 sequence (DNA): TGTGCCAGCTCACCGAAACTAGCGGGAGGGAACGCCTACAATGAGCAGTTCTTC. Protein: CASSPKLAGGNAYNEQFF.

This chain connects TRBV4-1 to TRBJ2-1; D gene uncertain. The CDR3 length is 18 residues. The V gene lost 0 bases and the J gene lost 0 bases, with 15 bases spanning the gap. Per germline, CDR1 MGHRA and CDR2 YSYEKL. CDR3 nucleotides: TGCGCCAGCAGCCAAGATTCAAACTTCCGAGGCTCCTACAATGAGCAGTTCTTC. Residues: CASSQDSNFRGSYNEQFF.

The chain joins TRBV6-5 to TRBJ1-5; D gene uncertain. The germline V gene encodes CDR1 MNHEY and CDR2 SVGAGI. The V and J ends lost 4 bases and 5 bases respectively, with 15 bases between them. The CDR3 sequence is 15 residues long. The CDR3 DNA sequence: TGTGCCAGCAGTTTTCACGGTTCACGAGATCAGCCCCAGCATTTT. Protein product: CASSFHGSRDQPQHF.

This clone was recorded once. The V and J genes are TRBV7-9 and TRBJ2-5; D might be TRBD1 (5 bases). The germline gives CDR1 SEHNR, CDR2 FQNEAQ (reference sequence). The CDR3 has 15 amino acids. Trimming cost V 1 base and J 2 bases, with 11 bases left between them. The CDR3 DNA follows: TGTGCCAGCAGCTTAGGGTCAGGGTCTCAAGAGACCCAGTACTTC. This gives the protein CASSLGSGSQETQYF.

The chain couples TRBV5-1 to TRBJ2-7, with 11 bases matching TRBD2. The CDR3 spans 16 residues. Germline trimming cut 4 bases from V and 2 bases from J; bases unmatched to any gene: 8. Germline V lookup: CDR1 SGHRS, CDR2 YFSETQ. DNA for the CDR3: TGCGCCAGCAGCGTCGGAGTGGGACTAGCGGCCTACGAGCAGTACTTC. Translating it yields CASSVGVGLAAYEQYF.

The chain links TRBV28 to TRBJ2-5; D possibly corresponds to TRBD2 (7 bases). The length of the CDR3 is 15 residues. Germline values: CDR1 MDHEN, CDR2 SYDVKM. V was trimmed by 6 bases and J by 5 bases, leaving 19 bases between them. The chain's CDR3 is CASSVGAGRGETQYF. CDR3 sequence (DNA): TGTGCCAGCAGCGTGGGGGCAGGGCGGGGGGAGACCCAGTACTTC. Together with reference TRBV28 and TRBJ2-5, the CDR3 gives the full variable domain: DVKVTQSSRYLVKRTGEKVFLECVQDMDHENMFWYRQDPGLGLRLIYFSYDVKMKEKGDIPEGYSVSREKKERFSLILESASTNQTSMYLCASSVGAGRGETQYFGPGTRLLVL.

This rearrangement joins TRBV5-4 to TRBJ1-4; D gene ambiguous. In germline, CDR1 is SGHNT, CDR2 YYREEE (reference sequence). The CDR3 length is 15 residues. V lost 1 base, J lost 7 bases, and 14 bases lay in between. CDR3 residues: CASSLFSAGIEKLFF. In DNA form, the CDR3 reads TGTGCCAGCAGCTTGTTTTCGGCGGGAATTGAAAAACTGTTTTTT.

This rearrangement joins TRBV18 to TRBJ2-7; the D gene is possibly TRBD1 (7 bases). The CDR3 sequence is 14 residues long. With 4 bases removed from V and 4 bases from J, the gap between germline ends came to 14 bases. Per the germline V gene, CDR1 is KGHSH and CDR2 is LQKENI. The CDR3 DNA sequence: TGTGCCAGCTCACAAGGAGGGACAGCTTACGAGCAGTACTTC. The encoded protein is CASSQGGTAYEQYF.

V and J are TRBV28 and TRBJ1-2, with D maybe TRBD1 (5 bases). V lost 3 bases to trimming and J lost 8 bases, with 13 bases between them. This CDR3 comprises 13 residues. Germline lookup yields CDR1 MDHEN and CDR2 SYDVKM. The CDR3 region is CASSLPRAGGYTF. The CDR3 DNA reads TGTGCCAGCAGTTTGCCCAGGGCGGGAGGCTACACCTTC.

The chain joins TRBV7-9 to TRBJ2-1; no definite D call. V lost 3 bases and J lost 12, with 9 bases in between. Germline CDR1 reads SEHNR; CDR2 reads FQNEAQ (reference sequence). This CDR3 comprises 11 residues. CDR3 in DNA: TGTGCCAGCAGCTTCTCCTTCCGGCAGTTCTTC. Translated: CASSFSFRQFF.

The chain has TRBV6-6 and TRBJ1-5; 12 bases map to TRBD1. CDR1 is MNHNY, CDR2 SVGAGI, per germline (reference sequence). The CDR3 is 14 amino acids. The trim removed 6 bases at V and 6 bases at J, leaving 3 bases unmatched. CDR3 sequence (DNA): TGTGCCAGCAGGGGACAGGGGGCCGCTCAGCCCCAGCATTTT. Translating it yields CASRGQGAAQPQHF.